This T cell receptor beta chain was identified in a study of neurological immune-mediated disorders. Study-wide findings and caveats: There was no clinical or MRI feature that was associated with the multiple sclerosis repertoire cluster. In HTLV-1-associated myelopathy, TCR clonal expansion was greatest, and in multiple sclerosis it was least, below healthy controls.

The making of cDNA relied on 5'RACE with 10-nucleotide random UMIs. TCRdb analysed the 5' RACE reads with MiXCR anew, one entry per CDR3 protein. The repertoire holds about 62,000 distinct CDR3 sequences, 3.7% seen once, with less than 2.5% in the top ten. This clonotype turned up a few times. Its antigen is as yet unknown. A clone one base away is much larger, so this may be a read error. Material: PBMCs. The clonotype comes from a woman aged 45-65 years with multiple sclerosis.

The CDR3 sequence is CVIRNDRGNNEQFF. As DNA, the CDR3 is TGTGTCATCAGGAATGACAGGGGGAACAATGAGCAGTTCTTC. This chain joins TRBV10-3 and TRBJ2-1; 9 nucleotides align to TRBD1. Germline CDR1 is ENHRY and CDR2 is SYGVKD. There are 14 residues in the CDR3.